Following are 26 T cell receptor beta chains from one sample sequenced in a study of T cells in localized non-small cell lung cancer. The protocol was immunoSEQ multiplex PCR, while the TCRdb copy is restricted to in-frame clones and leaves out a portion. The sample has about 77,000 clones, 85% to 90% seen once; the top ten hold around 20%. The sequencing here drew on peripheral blood, taken before any cancer treatment. These receptor sequences come from a woman aged 35 to 69 with stage I squamous cell lung carcinoma.

This chain's CDR3 is CSVDGTMNTEAFF. CDR3 DNA: TGCAGCGTTGACGGGACCATGAACACTGAAGCTTTCTTT. This chain links TRBV29-1 with TRBJ1-1; D possibly corresponds to TRBD1 (5 bases). Deletions cut 3 bases from V and 0 bases from J, with 8 bases between. Germline values: CDR1 SQVTM, CDR2 ANQGSEA. This CDR3 spans 13 amino acids.

This sequence joins TRBV5-1 and TRBJ2-3; D possibly uses TRBD1 or TRBD2 (5 bases each). The germline gives CDR1 SGHRS, CDR2 YFSETQ. The CDR3 has 14 amino acids. V dropped 7 bases and J dropped 0 bases, with 12 bases sitting between them. The CDR3 sequence: CASRRDGSTDTQYF. In DNA, the CDR3 is TGCGCCAGCCGCCGGGACGGCAGCACAGATACGCAGTATTTT.

This chain connects TRBV27 to TRBJ1-2; maybe TRBD1 (6 bases). V gave up 5 bases and J gave up 4 bases, with 11 bases separating them. From germline, CDR1 is MNHEY and CDR2 SMNVEV (reference sequence). The CDR3 runs 13 residues. The CDR3 sequence is CASSRQGTYGYTF. The CDR3, as DNA: TGTGCCAGCAGTAGGCAGGGGACCTATGGCTACACCTTC.

The chain has TRBV19 and TRBJ1-2; D uncertain. This CDR3 has 13 amino acids. The germline V gene has CDR1 LNHDA and CDR2 SQIVND (reference sequence). V dropped 5 bases and J dropped 8 bases, with 15 bases sitting between them. The CDR3 loop is CASSSGPLNGYTF. CDR3 nucleotides: TGTGCCAGTAGTTCCGGCCCCTTGAACGGCTACACCTTC.

The rearrangement joins TRBV11-1 to TRBJ2-1; tentative D call: TRBD2 (7 bases). Germline V lookup: CDR1 SGHAT, CDR2 FQDESV (reference sequence). Between the trimmed V and J ends, which lost 5 bases and 12 bases, there was a span of 14 bases. The CDR3 is 12 amino acids. The CDR3 region is CASSGTGRGQFF. The CDR3 DNA follows: TGTGCCAGCAGCGGAACAGGGAGGGGGCAGTTCTTC.

The J gene is TRBJ2-5, the V gene TRBV18; possibly TRBD1 for D (7 bases). The ends were cut back, 6 bases at V and 3 bases at J, with 11 bases in the middle. The germline V gene has CDR1 KGHSH and CDR2 LQKENI. The CDR3 runs to 13 residues. The CDR3: CASSAGTEETQYF. In DNA, the CDR3 is TGTGCCAGCTCGGCGGGGACAGAAGAGACCCAGTACTTC.

This chain uses TRBV29-1 with TRBJ1-5, with D perhaps matching TRBD1 (5 bases). V was cut by 4 bases and J by 6 bases, with 10 bases left in between. The germline V gene encodes CDR1 SQVTM and CDR2 ANQGSEA. The CDR3 length is 12 residues. This CDR3 is CSVGGEGQPQHF. CDR3 nucleotides: TGCAGCGTTGGGGGGGAGGGTCAGCCCCAGCATTTT. Drawing the rest from reference TRBV29-1 and TRBJ1-5, the complete variable domain is SAVISQKPSRDICQRGTSLTIQCQVDSQVTMMFWYRQQPGQSLTLIATANQGSEATYESGFVIDKFPISRPNLTFSTLTVSNMSPEDSSIYLCSVGGEGQPQHFGDGTRLSIL.

This chain links TRBV9 with TRBJ2-2; TRBD1 agrees at 8 bases. This CDR3 has 15 amino acids. V was pared by 3 bases and J by 2 bases, with 3 bases of the junction left unmatched. The V gene's germline CDR1 is SGDLS and CDR2 YYNGEE. The DNA for the CDR3 is TGTGCCAGCAGCGCCGGGACAGGCAACACCGGGGAGCTGTTTTTT. Encoded protein: CASSAGTGNTGELFF.

The CDR3: CASSLEPRETQYF. The CDR3 nucleotides are TGCGCCAGCAGCTTGGAACCACGGGAGACCCAGTACTTC. This chain joins TRBV5-1 and TRBJ2-5; D unclear. There are 13 residues in the CDR3. V shed 0 bases and J shed 5 bases, with 8 bases lying between them. CDR1 SGHRS and CDR2 YFSETQ come from the germline V gene.

The chain employs TRBV5-6 and TRBJ2-1; no reliable D call. The CDR3 has 13 residues. CDR1 is SGHDT, CDR2 YYEEEE, per germline. Trimming removed 0 bases from V and 14 bases from J, with 15 bases in between. CDR3 coding DNA: TGTGCCAGCAGCTTGGAGGGCGAGAGGTTAGAGTTCTTC. It codes for CASSLEGERLEFF.

This clone is a singleton in its sample. The sample holds other DNA sequences that translate to the same CDR3. The gene calls are TRBV10-3 and TRBJ1-5; D gene uncertain. This CDR3 comprises 13 residues. Trimming took off 3 bases at V and 3 bases at J, with 6 bases between the two ends. In germline, CDR1 is ENHRY, CDR2 SYGVKD. CDR3 sequence (DNA): TGTGCCATCAGTGAACCCTCCAATCAGCCCCAGCATTTT. Its protein is CAISEPSNQPQHF.

This chain uses TRBV9 with TRBJ2-1, with 11 bases matching TRBD2. The germline gives CDR1 SGDLS, CDR2 YYNGEE. V was clipped by 0 bases and J by 2 bases; unmatched bases: 1. The CDR3 totals 16 residues. The CDR3 here is CASSVVSGGAYNEQFF. As DNA, the CDR3 is TGTGCCAGCAGCGTAGTTAGCGGGGGGGCCTACAATGAGCAGTTCTTC. Drawing the rest from reference TRBV9 and TRBJ2-1, the complete variable domain is DSGVTQTPKHLITATGQRVTLRCSPRSGDLSVYWYQQSLDQGLQFLIQYYNGEERAKGNILERFSAQQFPDLHSELNLSSLELGDSALYFCASSVVSGGAYNEQFFGPGTRLTVL.

The chain is built from TRBV6-1 and TRBJ1-3; D perhaps matches TRBD1 (5 bases). The germline V gene has CDR1 MNHNS and CDR2 SASEGT. CDR3 length: 14 amino acids. Trimming cost V 7 bases and J 0 bases, with 10 bases left between them. The CDR3 DNA reads TGTGCCAGCACGGGGACCCACTCTGGAAACACCATATATTTT. Protein product: CASTGTHSGNTIYF.

The chain combines TRBV13 with TRBJ2-2; 8 bases line up with TRBD1. There are 14 residues in the CDR3. The ends lost 5 bases at V and 1 base at J; junction bases unmatched: 0. From germline, CDR1 is PRHDT and CDR2 FYEKMQ (reference sequence). Here the CDR3 reads CASSGQGNTGELFF. CDR3 sequence (DNA): TGTGCCAGCAGCGGACAGGGGAACACCGGGGAGCTGTTTTTT.

Concerning this clone itself: Other DNA sequences in the sample encode the same CDR3. The J gene is TRBJ1-3, the V gene TRBV5-1; D not resolved. The V gene lost 4 bases and the J gene lost 0 bases, with 11 bases spanning the gap. Germline V gene lookup returns CDR1 SGHRS and CDR2 YFSETQ. The CDR3 runs to 15 residues. The CDR3, as DNA: TGCGCCAGCAGCCCAGGCGCCAGCTCTGGAAACACCATATATTTT. Translated: CASSPGASSGNTIYF.

V gene TRBV30 combines with J gene TRBJ1-1, with D perhaps TRBD1 (5 bases). The CDR3 totals 14 residues. V shed 4 bases and J shed 5 bases, with 17 bases lying between them. Germline values: CDR1 GTSNPN, CDR2 SVGIG (reference sequence). CDR3 amino acids: CAWTGGGQGTEAFF. The DNA for the CDR3 is TGTGCCTGGACGGGAGGCGGACAAGGGACTGAAGCTTTCTTT. The full variable domain, in which reference TRBV30 and TRBJ1-1 provide the parts outside the CDR3, is SQTIHQWPATLVQPVGSPLSLECTVEGTSNPNLYWYRQAAGRGLQLLFYSVGIGQISSEVPQNLSASRPQDRQFILSSKKLLLSDSGFYLCAWTGGGQGTEAFFGQGTRLTVV.

This clone was picked up one time. The V call is TRBV2, the J call TRBJ2-1; 9 bases map to TRBD2. Trimming cost V 5 bases and J 1 base; bases outside gene matches: 3. The CDR3 is made up of 15 amino acids. Germline lookup yields CDR1 SNHLY and CDR2 FYNNEI. CDR3 in DNA: TGTGCCAGCAGTCCGAGCGGGGGGTCCTACAATGAGCAGTTCTTC. Its translation is CASSPSGGSYNEQFF.

This chain links TRBV6-1 with TRBJ1-1; D is unresolved. Trimming stripped 2 bases from V and 6 bases from J, with 10 bases between. The CDR3 is 13 amino acids. The germline V gene encodes CDR1 MNHNS and CDR2 SASEGT. This CDR3 is CASSEQSSAEAFF. The DNA for the CDR3 is TGTGCCAGCAGTGAACAGTCGTCCGCTGAAGCTTTCTTT.

The CDR3 nucleotides read TGTGCCAGCAGTCGGACAGGCGGGGAGAATGAAGCTTTCTTT. Translation gives CASSRTGGENEAFF. This chain links TRBV6-6 with TRBJ1-1; 7 positions match TRBD1. The V gene end was trimmed by 5 bases and the J gene end by 7 bases; junction bases not matched to a gene: 10. Germline assignment: CDR1 MNHNY and CDR2 SVGAGI (reference sequence). The CDR3 has 14 residues.

The chain is built from TRBV7-9 and TRBJ1-2; D call uncertain. The germline V and J ends were trimmed by 0 bases and 8 bases, with 16 bases remaining between them. This CDR3 region has 15 residues. Germline values: CDR1 SEHNR, CDR2 FQNEAQ (reference sequence). The CDR3 region is CASSLAGGFRVGYTF. CDR3 nucleotides: TGTGCCAGCAGCTTAGCGGGCGGGTTTAGAGTCGGCTACACCTTC.

The chain carries TRBV12-5 and TRBJ1-2; D possibly corresponds to TRBD1 (5 bases). CDR1 and CDR2 (germline): LGHNT, FRNRAP. The CDR3 is made up of 15 amino acids. V lost 4 bases and J lost 4, with 16 bases in between. The CDR3 reads CASGSGPLSGYGYTF. The CDR3 DNA follows: TGTGCTAGTGGTTCGGGACCGCTAAGCGGCTATGGCTACACCTTC.

This clone has a single count. This chain connects TRBV19 to TRBJ1-6; 10 bases match TRBD1. CDR3 length: 14 residues. Per the germline V gene, CDR1 is LNHDA and CDR2 is SQIVND (reference sequence). Trimming cost V 4 bases and J 9 bases; bases outside gene matches: 3. CDR3 region: CASSTRDRGSPLHF. The CDR3, as DNA: TGTGCCAGTAGTACCCGGGACAGGGGTTCACCCCTCCACTTT.

The J gene is TRBJ2-2, the V gene TRBV6-1; 7 bases agree with TRBD1. CDR3 size: 15 residues. The V gene end was trimmed by 2 bases and the J gene end by 4 bases; junction bases not matched to a gene: 4. Germline CDR1 is MNHNS and CDR2 is SASEGT. This CDR3 is CASSEQGEVTGELFF. The CDR3 coding sequence is TGTGCCAGCAGTGAACAGGGGGAAGTCACCGGGGAGCTGTTTTTT.

The V and J genes are TRBV4-1 and TRBJ1-3; D gene uncertain. CDR1 and CDR2 (germline): MGHRA, YSYEKL. The CDR3 is 13 amino acids. V was clipped by 0 bases and J by 8 bases, with 8 bases between them. As DNA, the CDR3 is TGCGCCAGCAGCCAAGAAATTAGGTACACCATATATTTT. It specifies CASSQEIRYTIYF.

The chain carries TRBV7-9 and TRBJ1-1; D is possibly TRBD1 (6 bases). Germline V gene lookup returns CDR1 SEHNR and CDR2 FQNEAQ (reference sequence). The germline V and J ends were trimmed by 5 bases and 4 bases, with 14 bases remaining between them. The length of the CDR3 is 14 residues. The CDR3 protein is CASSPEGGGTEAFF. The CDR3 nucleotides read TGTGCCAGCAGCCCAGAGGGGGGCGGCACTGAAGCTTTCTTT.

This chain connects TRBV2 to TRBJ2-2, with D maybe TRBD1 (5 bases). CDR3 length: 15 residues. Between the trimmed V and J ends, which lost 3 bases and 8 bases, there was a span of 16 bases. Per the germline V gene, CDR1 is SNHLY and CDR2 is FYNNEI. The CDR3 sequence: CASSEWGRQEGELFF. DNA of the CDR3: TGTGCCAGCAGTGAGTGGGGCAGGCAGGAAGGGGAGCTGTTTTTT.